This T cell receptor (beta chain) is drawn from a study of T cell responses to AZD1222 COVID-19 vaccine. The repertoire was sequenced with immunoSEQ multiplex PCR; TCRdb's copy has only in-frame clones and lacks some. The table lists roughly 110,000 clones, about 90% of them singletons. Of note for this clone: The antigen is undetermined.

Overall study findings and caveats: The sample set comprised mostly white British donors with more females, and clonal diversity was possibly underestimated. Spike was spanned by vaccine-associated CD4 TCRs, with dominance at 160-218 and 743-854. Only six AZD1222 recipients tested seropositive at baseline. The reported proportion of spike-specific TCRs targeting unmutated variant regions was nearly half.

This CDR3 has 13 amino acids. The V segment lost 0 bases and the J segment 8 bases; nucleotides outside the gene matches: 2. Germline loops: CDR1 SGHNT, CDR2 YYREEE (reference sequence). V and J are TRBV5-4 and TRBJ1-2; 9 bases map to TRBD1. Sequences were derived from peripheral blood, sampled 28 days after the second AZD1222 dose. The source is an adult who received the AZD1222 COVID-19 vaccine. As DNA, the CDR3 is TGTGCCAGCAGCTTGGACAGGGGGCAAGGCTACACCTTC. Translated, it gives CASSLDRGQGYTF.